This T cell receptor beta chain originates from a study of T cells in localized non-small cell lung cancer. Only in-frame clones appear in the TCRdb table, and some are missing; sequencing was by immunoSEQ multiplex PCR. The table includes around 33,000 clones, approximately 80% detected once. Germline CDR1 is KGHSH and CDR2 is LQKENI. Trimming shortened V by 3 bases and J by 5 bases, and 10 bases separated the two germline ends. The CDR3 extends over 13 amino acids. Study-wide results and limits: Uninvolved nearby lung showed the greatest T cell clonality, exceeding that found in tumor. Adjacent lung had a median roughly 58 of the 100 largest tumor clones. A denser population of T cells in blood accompanied longer overall survival.

As for this clone: Its antigen is unknown.

Source: peripheral blood, taken before any cancer treatment. This receptor was obtained from a male donor aged 60 or older with stage III squamous cell lung carcinoma. The genes are TRBV18 and TRBJ2-5; D call uncertain. Written as DNA, the CDR3 is TGTGCCAGCTCACCTGGGCTCCTGGAGACCCAGTACTTC. It specifies CASSPGLLETQYF.